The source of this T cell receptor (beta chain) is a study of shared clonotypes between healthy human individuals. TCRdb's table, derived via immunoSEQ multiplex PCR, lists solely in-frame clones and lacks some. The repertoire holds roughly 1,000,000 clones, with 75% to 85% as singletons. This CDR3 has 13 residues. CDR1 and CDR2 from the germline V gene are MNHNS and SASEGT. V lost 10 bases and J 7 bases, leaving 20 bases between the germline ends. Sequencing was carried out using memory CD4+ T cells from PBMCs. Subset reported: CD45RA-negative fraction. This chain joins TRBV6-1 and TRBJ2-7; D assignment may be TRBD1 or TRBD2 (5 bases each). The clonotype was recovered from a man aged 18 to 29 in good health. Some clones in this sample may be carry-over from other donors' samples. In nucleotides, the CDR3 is TGTGCCACTACAAGGGACCCCACGGGGGAGCAGTACTTC. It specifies CATTRDPTGEQYF.